These T cell receptor beta chains were read from a single sample in a study of CD8 T cells in ankylosing spondylitis. MiXCR was run by TCRdb on the 5' RACE reads, yielding one entry per CDR3 protein. This sample has more than 300,000 distinct CDR3 sequences, with about 9.9% found just once. The sample was blood, either unsorted or a sorted T cell fraction (not recorded which). Receptors were obtained from a female donor with ankylosing spondylitis or in good health (not recorded which). Each CDR3 is given with its conserved first and last residue. The order of the fields is J gene, V gene, clone size, D gene, CDR3 protein, CDR3 DNA. D genes are given only for firm matches. Some rows have no size entry. The others give once, few or many, or a class for an expanded clone.

j_call: TRBJ2-1
v_call: TRBV5-1
clone_size: -
d_call: -
cdr3_aa: CASSPDGWGEQFF
cdr3_nt: TGCGCCAGCAGCCCCGACGGGTGGGGTGAGCAGTTCTTC

j_call: TRBJ2-5
v_call: TRBV29-1
clone_size: -
d_call: -
cdr3_aa: CSVRVGRTETQYF
cdr3_nt: TGCAGCGTCAGGGTTGGCCGGACGGAGACCCAGTACTTC

j_call: TRBJ2-4
v_call: TRBV15
clone_size: many
d_call: -
cdr3_aa: CATSRDKTGFGKNIQYF
cdr3_nt: TGTGCCACCAGCAGGGACAAAACAGGGTTCGGCAAAAACATTCAGTACTTC

j_call: TRBJ1-2
v_call: TRBV12-3/TRBV12-4
clone_size: many
d_call: -
cdr3_aa: CASSFLAAANYGYTF
cdr3_nt: TGTGCCAGCAGTTTTCTGGCAGCGGCTAACTATGGCTACACCTTC

j_call: TRBJ2-3
v_call: TRBV12-3/TRBV12-4
clone_size: many
d_call: TRBD2
cdr3_aa: CASRLAEVTDTQYF
cdr3_nt: TGTGCCAGCAGACTAGCGGAGGTCACAGATACGCAGTATTTT

j_call: TRBJ1-4
v_call: TRBV20-1
clone_size: many
d_call: -
cdr3_aa: CSGLQGTNEKLFF
cdr3_nt: TGCAGTGGTTTACAGGGAACTAATGAAAAACTGTTTTTT

j_call: TRBJ1-1
v_call: TRBV29-1
clone_size: many
d_call: -
cdr3_aa: CSTTGTSAFF
cdr3_nt: TGCAGCACAACAGGGACGTCAGCTTTCTTT

j_call: TRBJ2-1
v_call: TRBV7-2
clone_size: -
d_call: TRBD2
cdr3_aa: CATGGRFEQFF
cdr3_nt: TGTGCCACGGGGGGACGTTTTGAGCAGTTCTTC

j_call: TRBJ2-1
v_call: TRBV20-1
clone_size: many
d_call: -
cdr3_aa: CSVRGLNNEQFF
cdr3_nt: TGCAGTGTCAGAGGGCTGAACAATGAGCAGTTCTTC

j_call: TRBJ2-2
v_call: TRBV15
clone_size: few
d_call: -
cdr3_aa: CATSRDHSTGELFF
cdr3_nt: TGTGCCACCAGCAGAGATCACTCAACCGGGGAGCTGTTTTTT

j_call: TRBJ2-1
v_call: TRBV7-8
clone_size: many
d_call: -
cdr3_aa: CASSLWTTSIALRNEQFF
cdr3_nt: TGTGCCAGCAGCTTGTGGACTACCTCTATCGCCCTAAGGAATGAGCAGTTCTTC

j_call: TRBJ1-1
v_call: TRBV28
clone_size: many
d_call: -
cdr3_aa: CASIHPSRGNTEAFF
cdr3_nt: TGTGCCAGCATCCACCCCTCCAGGGGGAACACTGAAGCTTTCTTT

j_call: TRBJ2-3
v_call: TRBV7-2
clone_size: many
d_call: TRBD2
cdr3_aa: CASSLMTSAGTDTQYF
cdr3_nt: TGTGCCAGCAGCTTGATGACTAGCGCGGGCACAGATACGCAGTATTTT

j_call: TRBJ2-2
v_call: TRBV5-1
clone_size: many
d_call: TRBD1
cdr3_aa: CASSHRSNQGAGNTGELFF
cdr3_nt: TGCGCCAGCAGCCACAGATCCAACCAGGGGGCCGGGAACACCGGGGAGCTGTTTTTT

j_call: TRBJ2-3
v_call: TRBV20-1
clone_size: many
d_call: -
cdr3_aa: CSAGEATDTQYF
cdr3_nt: TGCAGTGCTGGGGAAGCTACAGATACGCAGTATTTT

j_call: TRBJ2-1
v_call: TRBV7-9
clone_size: many
d_call: -
cdr3_aa: CASSLNLASYNEQFF
cdr3_nt: TGTGCCAGCAGCTTAAATCTAGCGAGTTACAATGAGCAGTTCTTC

j_call: TRBJ2-5
v_call: TRBV30
clone_size: -
d_call: -
cdr3_aa: CAWSVGTFQETQYF
cdr3_nt: TGTGCCTGGAGTGTAGGGACATTTCAAGAGACCCAGTACTTC

j_call: TRBJ2-1
v_call: TRBV12-3/TRBV12-4
clone_size: few
d_call: TRBD2
cdr3_aa: CASSGIGTRGEQFF
cdr3_nt: TGTGCCAGCAGCGGAATCGGGACTAGAGGGGAGCAGTTCTTC

j_call: TRBJ2-2
v_call: TRBV20-1
clone_size: -
d_call: -
cdr3_aa: CSAFNTGELFF
cdr3_nt: TGCAGTGCTTTTAACACCGGGGAGCTGTTTTTT

j_call: TRBJ2-3
v_call: TRBV6-2/TRBV6-3
clone_size: few
d_call: TRBD2
cdr3_aa: CASSPLRGTSGITDTQYF
cdr3_nt: TGTGCCAGCAGTCCCCTCCGCGGGACTAGCGGGATCACAGATACGCAGTATTTT

j_call: TRBJ1-2
v_call: TRBV20-1
clone_size: many
d_call: TRBD1
cdr3_aa: CSAQGAGGFYGYTF
cdr3_nt: TGCAGTGCTCAGGGGGCAGGGGGCTTCTATGGCTACACCTTC

j_call: TRBJ2-2
v_call: TRBV12-3/TRBV12-4
clone_size: many
d_call: -
cdr3_aa: CASSLGGQGRANTGELFF
cdr3_nt: TGTGCCAGCAGTTTAGGAGGCCAGGGTAGGGCGAACACCGGGGAGCTGTTTTTT

j_call: TRBJ1-4
v_call: TRBV5-4
clone_size: many
d_call: -
cdr3_aa: CASSLDATNEKLFF
cdr3_nt: TGTGCCAGCAGCTTGGATGCAACTAATGAAAAACTGTTTTTT

j_call: TRBJ1-5
v_call: TRBV7-9
clone_size: many
d_call: -
cdr3_aa: CASKGSASQPQHF
cdr3_nt: TGTGCCAGCAAGGGTTCGGCTTCACAGCCCCAGCATTTT

j_call: TRBJ1-4
v_call: TRBV27
clone_size: few
d_call: -
cdr3_aa: CASSLIYRGAGEKLFF
cdr3_nt: TGTGCCAGCAGTCTTATTTATCGGGGGGCTGGTGAAAAACTGTTTTTT

j_call: TRBJ1-6
v_call: TRBV3-1
clone_size: few
d_call: -
cdr3_aa: CASSQGAGVSGSPLHF
cdr3_nt: TGTGCCAGCAGCCAAGGGGCAGGGGTTTCGGGGTCACCCCTCCACTTT

j_call: TRBJ2-1
v_call: TRBV5-4
clone_size: many
d_call: TRBD2
cdr3_aa: CASSLPGLAGDGEQFF
cdr3_nt: TGTGCCAGCAGCTTGCCGGGACTAGCGGGAGACGGTGAGCAGTTCTTC

j_call: TRBJ2-1
v_call: TRBV12-3/TRBV12-4
clone_size: many
d_call: TRBD2
cdr3_aa: CASGKGTSRNEQFF
cdr3_nt: TGTGCCAGCGGTAAAGGGACTAGCCGCAATGAGCAGTTCTTC

j_call: TRBJ1-1
v_call: TRBV5-5
clone_size: few
d_call: -
cdr3_aa: CASSSNVRVLNTEAFF
cdr3_nt: TGTGCCAGCAGCTCAAATGTGAGGGTGCTGAACACTGAAGCTTTCTTT

j_call: TRBJ2-7
v_call: TRBV5-1
clone_size: -
d_call: TRBD1
cdr3_aa: CASSPRRAGGIYEQYF
cdr3_nt: TGCGCCAGCAGCCCCCGACGGGCAGGGGGCATCTACGAGCAGTACTTC

j_call: TRBJ2-5
v_call: TRBV29-1
clone_size: many
d_call: -
cdr3_aa: CSARLVETQYF
cdr3_nt: TGCAGCGCTAGACTAGTGGAGACCCAGTACTTC

j_call: TRBJ1-4
v_call: TRBV5-1
clone_size: many
d_call: -
cdr3_aa: CASSLAGRAADEKLFF
cdr3_nt: TGCGCCAGCAGCTTGGCCGGACGGGCGGCGGATGAAAAACTGTTTTTT

j_call: TRBJ1-1
v_call: TRBV5-1
clone_size: many
d_call: -
cdr3_aa: CASSENSGEWTEAFF
cdr3_nt: TGCGCCAGCAGCGAAAATTCAGGGGAATGGACTGAAGCTTTCTTT

j_call: TRBJ2-7
v_call: TRBV12-3/TRBV12-4
clone_size: few
d_call: -
cdr3_aa: CASSLGSRSEQYF
cdr3_nt: TGTGCCAGCAGCTTAGGTAGCCGGAGCGAGCAGTACTTC

j_call: TRBJ2-5
v_call: TRBV7-2
clone_size: many
d_call: -
cdr3_aa: CASSPRGGTEETQYF
cdr3_nt: TGTGCCAGCAGCCCCAGGGGGGGGACGGAAGAGACCCAGTACTTC

j_call: TRBJ2-7
v_call: TRBV5-1
clone_size: -
d_call: TRBD2
cdr3_aa: CASGLAGGRRIYEQYF
cdr3_nt: TGCGCCAGTGGACTAGCGGGAGGCCGCAGGATCTACGAGCAGTACTTC

j_call: TRBJ2-7
v_call: TRBV6-2/TRBV6-3
clone_size: many
d_call: TRBD2
cdr3_aa: CASSYSTSGRASPFSYEQYF
cdr3_nt: TGTGCCAGCAGTTATTCTACTAGCGGGAGGGCCTCCCCTTTCTCCTACGAGCAGTACTTC

j_call: TRBJ1-5
v_call: TRBV20-1
clone_size: many
d_call: -
cdr3_aa: CSASAWGVNQPQHF
cdr3_nt: TGCAGTGCTAGTGCATGGGGGGTCAATCAGCCCCAGCATTTT

j_call: TRBJ2-3
v_call: TRBV12-5
clone_size: many
d_call: -
cdr3_aa: CASAEGDRGTDTQYF
cdr3_nt: TGTGCTAGTGCTGAGGGGGATCGGGGCACAGATACGCAGTATTTT

j_call: TRBJ1-5
v_call: TRBV15
clone_size: many
d_call: -
cdr3_aa: CATSRGVNNQPQHF
cdr3_nt: TGTGCCACCAGCAGAGGTGTTAACAATCAGCCCCAGCATTTT

j_call: TRBJ2-7
v_call: TRBV5-1
clone_size: few
d_call: TRBD1
cdr3_aa: CASSLDDGTGDF
cdr3_nt: TGCGCCAGCAGCTTGGATGACGGGACAGGGGACTTC

j_call: TRBJ2-2
v_call: TRBV10-3
clone_size: many
d_call: TRBD1
cdr3_aa: CAISESGTGTGELFF
cdr3_nt: TGTGCCATCAGTGAGTCCGGGACAGGGACCGGGGAGCTGTTTTTT

j_call: TRBJ2-2
v_call: TRBV6-1
clone_size: few
d_call: -
cdr3_aa: CASSQTRSGELFF
cdr3_nt: TGTGCCAGCAGCCAAACTAGATCCGGGGAGCTGTTTTTT